This T cell receptor (beta chain) was identified in a study of blood T cell repertoires in COVID-19. At the level of the study: Material from acute and convalescent COVID-19 was sourced from the United States, Italy and Spain. T cells, B-cell-depleted T cells, or PBMCs provided the cDNA or gDNA that served as material.

Enrolment of Seattle patients took place during active infection, and they were followed longitudinally. The CDR3 has 15 amino acids. V shed 1 base and J 6 bases; nucleotides not matched to a gene: 4. CDR1 and CDR2 from the germline V gene are SGHRS and YFSETQ. In the authors' methods: Amplification with reference gene primers provided the estimates of nucleated cell counts. Assay used: immunoSEQ multiplex PCR; TCRdb lists only in-frame clones, some missing. Clone size and the V and J calls come from that table; the DNA yielded D and trimming. The data show a few hundred thousand clones, with approximately 86% seen just once and 13% held by the top ten.

The clonotype was recovered from an older woman with COVID-19, enrolled during active disease. The V and J genes are TRBV5-1 and TRBJ1-4; 9 bases fit TRBD1. Sequencing was done on a sample of peripheral blood. The chain's CDR3 is CASSLSGTGHEKLFF. CDR3 coding DNA: TGCGCCAGCAGCTTGAGCGGGACAGGGCATGAAAAACTGTTTTTT.